This T cell receptor beta chain was identified in a study of blood T cell repertoires in COVID-19. Study summary: PBMCs, B-cell-depleted T cells, or T cells provided the cDNA or gDNA that made up the material.

Authors' processing steps: Estimation of nucleated cell counts was performed using reference gene primer amplification. The assay was immunoSEQ multiplex PCR, and TCRdb's table has in-frame clones only and misses some. V and J calls and clone size are given by that table; D and trimming were obtained from the DNA. This table has more than 300,000 clones, approximately 90% appearing once. The source material was PBMCs or T cells enriched from blood (not recorded which). The clonotype was recovered from a woman aged 40-49 years who had been exposed to COVID-19.

The DNA for the CDR3 is TGTGCCAGTAGTGCGGACAGGGGGCCCCCAGCGCTCCTAGAAGGCTACACCTTC. Protein product: CASSADRGPPALLEGYTF. V usage is TRBV19 and J usage is TRBJ1-2; 11 nucleotides agree with TRBD1. Trimming took 5 bases from V and 8 from J; bases not matched to a gene: 19. The CDR3 has 18 residues. The V gene's germline CDR1 is LNHDA and CDR2 SQIVND (reference sequence).